The clone carrying this TCR beta chain was recorded a few times. Its antigen is unidentified. This record belongs to a study of vaccination and CD4 T cells after COVID-19. Overall study context: In culture, cells were exposed to overlapping spike peptides from SARS-CoV-2, HCoV-NL63, HCoV-OC43 and HCoV-229E.

Trimming shortened V by 6 bases and J by 3 bases, and 17 bases separated the two germline ends. This CDR3 is 16 amino acids long. The germline CDR1 and CDR2 sequences are MNHEY and SMNVEV (reference sequence). Indicated time point: late sampling 161 to 241 days after vaccination in three convalescent patients. Treatment reported: approximately 9-day PBMC culture with coronavirus spike peptide pools or control peptides (ViraFEST assay). ViraFEST stimulated the growth of antigen-specific T cells using peptide pools and subsequently profiled their TCRs by sequencing. Sequenced with the Oncomine TCR Beta short-read assay was DNA taken from cultured CD4+ T cells. TCRdb re-derived calls from the PCR reads in MiXCR, one entry per CDR3 protein. This sample has about 22,000 distinct CDR3 sequences, with over 25% found just once.

This clonotype originated in a human donor who had recovered from COVID-19. This chain links TRBV27 with TRBJ2-2; D perhaps matches TRBD1 (5 bases). This specimen consisted of CD4+ T cells from blood, cultured in vitro, obtained about 7 months after SARS-CoV-2 vaccination. For the CDR3, the DNA is TGTGCCAGCAGATTTACTTCCAGGGTGGACACCGGGGAGCTGTTTTTT. Translating gives CASRFTSRVDTGELFF.